These 13 T cell receptor beta chains originate from one sample sequenced in a study of cytomegalovirus exposure and HLA in healthy donors. The PCR had 60 Vbeta and 13 Jbeta primers. Repertoires were generated with immunoSEQ multiplex PCR, while TCRdb's copy carries only in-frame clones and drops some. The top ten clones hold approximately 4% of a sample with approximately 120,000 clones, about 84% of them seen once. The sequencing input was PBMCs. The receptors here all came from a man between 18 and 29 years old in good health and CMV-seropositive.

V is TRBV7-8 and J is TRBJ2-7; 8 positions agree with TRBD1. CDR1 SGHVS and CDR2 FQNEAQ come from the germline V gene. With V trimmed by 6 bases and J by 5 bases, 6 bases remained unmatched. The CDR3 consists of 13 residues. The CDR3 region is CASRRPGGHEQYF. The CDR3 DNA reads TGTGCCAGCAGGCGACCAGGGGGCCACGAGCAGTACTTC.

The chain recombines TRBV7-2 with TRBJ1-1; D gene uncertain. The CDR3 runs 13 residues. Per germline, CDR1 SGHTA and CDR2 FQGNSA. V lost 2 bases and J lost 2, with 6 bases in between. CDR3 bases: TGTGCCAGCAGCTTACGGGGTAACACTGAAGCTTTCTTT. Protein sequence: CASSLRGNTEAFF.

The rearrangement links TRBV6-6 to TRBJ2-7; no firm D call. Per germline, CDR1 MNHNY and CDR2 SVGAGI (reference sequence). The CDR3 length is 14 residues. Trimming stripped 9 bases from V and 0 bases from J, with 15 bases between. This CDR3 reads CASESPARSYEQYF. CDR3 nucleotides: TGTGCCAGTGAGTCACCCGCCCGCTCCTACGAGCAGTACTTC.

The rearrangement links TRBV11-2 to TRBJ1-2, with D tentatively TRBD1 (5 bases). Germline CDR1 SGHAT, CDR2 FQNNGV. There are 15 residues in the CDR3. Trimming shortened V by 0 bases and J by 1 base, and 9 bases separated the two germline ends. CDR3 DNA: TGTGCCAGCAGCTTAGATTCAGGGAATAACTATGGCTACACCTTC. Protein product: CASSLDSGNNYGYTF.

V and J are TRBV5-6 and TRBJ2-5; D might be TRBD2 (5 bases). This CDR3 contains 14 residues. V was trimmed by 1 base and J by 5 bases, leaving 12 bases between them. Germline assignment: CDR1 SGHDT and CDR2 YYEEEE. This CDR3 is CASSLTGSGETQYF. CDR3 in DNA: TGTGCCAGCAGCTTGACGGGCTCGGGGGAGACCCAGTACTTC.

The V gene is TRBV9, the J gene TRBJ2-1, with 12 nucleotides matching TRBD1. This CDR3 region has 21 residues. J gave up 1 base and V 1 base, and 15 bases lay outside the gene matches. Germline V gives CDR1 SGDLS, CDR2 YYNGEE. CDR3 loop: CASSVYPRGQGAPISYNEQFF. The CDR3 DNA reads TGTGCCAGCAGCGTATACCCCAGGGGACAGGGGGCTCCAATTTCCTACAATGAGCAGTTCTTC. The variable domain in full, completed from reference TRBV9 and TRBJ2-1, reads DSGVTQTPKHLITATGQRVTLRCSPRSGDLSVYWYQQSLDQGLQFLIQYYNGEERAKGNILERFSAQQFPDLHSELNLSSLELGDSALYFCASSVYPRGQGAPISYNEQFFGPGTRLTVL.

V and J are TRBV4-2 and TRBJ1-1, with D uncertain. This CDR3 is 14 amino acids long. Trimming removed 0 bases from V and 4 bases from J, with 9 bases in between. Germline loops: CDR1 LGHNA, CDR2 YNFKEQ. The CDR3 nucleotides read TGTGCCAGCAGCCAAGATAGCTCGACCACTGAAGCTTTCTTT. Translated: CASSQDSSTTEAFF.

The rearrangement joins TRBV11-2 to TRBJ2-3; TRBD2 agrees at 9 bases. V gave up 0 bases and J gave up 6 bases; unmatched junction bases: 10. This CDR3 is 17 amino acids long. Germline loops: CDR1 SGHAT, CDR2 FQNNGV. CDR3 protein: CASSLDRLAGEPDTQYF. In nucleotides, the CDR3 is TGTGCCAGCAGCTTAGATAGGTTAGCGGGAGAACCTGATACGCAGTATTTT.

This chain connects TRBV15 to TRBJ1-6; D unclear. This CDR3 spans 15 amino acids. Germline CDR1 reads LNHNV; CDR2 reads YYDKDF (reference sequence). Trimming removed 0 bases from V and 8 bases from J, with 11 bases in between. The CDR3 region has the DNA TGTGCCACCAGCAGAGATCTCGCCCGGGATTCACCCCTCCACTTT. Its translation is CATSRDLARDSPLHF.

This chain links TRBV6-1 with TRBJ2-1; D is perhaps TRBD2 (7 bases). V dropped 7 bases and J dropped 4 bases, with 14 bases sitting between them. The CDR3 sequence is 14 residues long. Germline V gives CDR1 MNHNS, CDR2 SASEGT. In DNA, the CDR3 is TGTGCCAGCATAGGGGGGGCGAGATACAATGAGCAGTTCTTC. This translates into CASIGGARYNEQFF.

The chain has TRBV5-4 and TRBJ2-1; 7 bases are shared with TRBD1. Germline V gene lookup returns CDR1 SGHNT and CDR2 YYREEE (reference sequence). Trimming took 4 bases from V and 5 from J; bases not matched to a gene: 3. The length of the CDR3 is 13 residues. CDR3 nucleotides: TGTGCCAGCAGCGGGACAGCTAACAATGAGCAGTTCTTC. Translated, it gives CASSGTANNEQFF. Complete variable domain (other parts from reference TRBV5-4 and TRBJ2-1): ETGVTQSPTHLIKTRGQQVTLRCSSQSGHNTVSWYQQALGQGPQFIFQYYREEENGRGNFPPRFSGLQFPNYSSELNVNALELDDSALYLCASSGTANNEQFFGPGTRLTVL.

DNA of the CDR3: TGTGCCAGCAGCCACCCGGGGGGGGACTATGGCTACACCTTC. As protein: CASSHPGGDYGYTF. The chain uses TRBV11-2 and TRBJ1-2; D is perhaps TRBD1 (5 bases). The CDR3 covers 14 residues. Germline CDR1 reads SGHAT; CDR2 reads FQNNGV. V was trimmed by 5 bases and J by 3 bases, leaving 13 bases between them.

The CDR3 coding sequence is TGTGCCAGCGCACAGGGATATAGCAATCAGCCCCAGCATTTT. Its translation: CASAQGYSNQPQHF. The genes are TRBV27 and TRBJ1-5; D possibly corresponds to TRBD1 (6 bases). V gave up 8 bases and J gave up 0 bases, with 11 bases separating them. The CDR3 contains 14 residues. The germline gives CDR1 MNHEY, CDR2 SMNVEV (reference sequence).